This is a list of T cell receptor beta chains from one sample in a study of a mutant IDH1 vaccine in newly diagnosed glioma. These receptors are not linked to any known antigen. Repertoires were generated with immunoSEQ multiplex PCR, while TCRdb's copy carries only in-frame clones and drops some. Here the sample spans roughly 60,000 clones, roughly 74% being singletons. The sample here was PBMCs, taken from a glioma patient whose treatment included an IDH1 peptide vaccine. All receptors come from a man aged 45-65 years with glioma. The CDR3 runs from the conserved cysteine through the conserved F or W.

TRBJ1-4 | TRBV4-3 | CASSQDTYNEKLFF
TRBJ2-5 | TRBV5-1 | CASSFSGAIQETQYF
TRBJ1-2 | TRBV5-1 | CASSGKGPEIYGYTF
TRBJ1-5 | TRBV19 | CASSSGTRTAQHF
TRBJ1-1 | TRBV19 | CASTLMGSQGTEAFF
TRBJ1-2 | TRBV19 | CASILSGGNYGYTF
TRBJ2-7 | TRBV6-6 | CASTWVPGHHTYEQYF
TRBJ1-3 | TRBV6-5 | CASIGTESRNTIYF
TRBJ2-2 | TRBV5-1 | CASSLEGGELFF
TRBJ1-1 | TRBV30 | CAWSGTGEAFF
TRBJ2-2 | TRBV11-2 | CASSSGTPITGELFF
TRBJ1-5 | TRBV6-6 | CASSYSTGDQPQHF
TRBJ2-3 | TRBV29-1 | CSVADRVSTDTQYF
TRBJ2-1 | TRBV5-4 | CASSRDSNEQFF